The next 5 T cell receptor beta chains were all read from a single sample in a study of shared clonotypes between healthy human individuals. Here immunoSEQ multiplex PCR was the method, and the copy in TCRdb shows in-frame clones only, minus some. The sample records 2 million to 2.5 million clones, 80% to 95% being singletons. Source material: naive CD4+ T cells from PBMCs. The subset here: CD45RA+ positively selected. The receptors derive from a young man in good health. Some clones in this sample may be carry-over from other donors' samples.

The genes are TRBV18 and TRBJ2-1, with D perhaps matching TRBD1 (5 bases). CDR1 and CDR2 from the germline V gene are KGHSH and LQKENI. V gave up 2 bases and J gave up 8 bases, with 13 bases separating them. This CDR3 region has 14 residues. CDR3 protein: CASSPGAPRDEQFF. The CDR3 DNA sequence: TGTGCCAGCTCACCAGGGGCCCCCCGGGATGAGCAGTTCTTC.

J is TRBJ1-5 and V is TRBV19; TRBD1 is a possible D gene (5 bases). CDR3 length equals 14 residues. Between the trimmed V and J ends, which lost 4 bases and 6 bases, there was a span of 13 bases. CDR1 and CDR2 (germline): LNHDA, SQIVND (reference sequence). CDR3 DNA: TGTGCCAGTAGTAGGGACGGCGTGGTTCAGCCCCAGCATTTT. This sequence encodes CASSRDGVVQPQHF.

The gene calls are TRBV28 and TRBJ1-4; D is perhaps TRBD1 (6 bases). The CDR3 is made up of 16 amino acids. In germline, CDR1 is MDHEN, CDR2 SYDVKM. V lost 5 bases and J lost 7, with 20 bases in between. CDR3 nucleotide sequence: TGTGCCAGCAGTCCCACGTGGGGCAAGGGGGGTGAAAAACTGTTTTTT. Translating gives CASSPTWGKGGEKLFF.

This rearrangement joins TRBV7-3 to TRBJ2-7, with TRBD2 matching 7 bases. Germline trimming cut 2 bases from V and 2 bases from J; bases unmatched to any gene: 6. The CDR3 sequence is 15 residues long. The germline gives CDR1 SGHTA, CDR2 FQGTGA. For the CDR3, the DNA is TGTGCCAGCAGCTTAGGACTAGGTATGACCTACGAGCAGTACTTC. Translation: CASSLGLGMTYEQYF.

The chain uses TRBV11-2 and TRBJ2-5; TRBD2 might be the D (7 bases). CDR3 size: 17 residues. CDR1 and CDR2 from the germline V gene are SGHAT and FQNNGV. Trimming left V 7 bases short and J 5 bases short, with 26 bases between. The CDR3 region is CASTQIMGRGWRETQYF. CDR3 in DNA: TGTGCCAGCACCCAAATCATGGGGAGGGGGTGGCGGGAGACCCAGTACTTC.